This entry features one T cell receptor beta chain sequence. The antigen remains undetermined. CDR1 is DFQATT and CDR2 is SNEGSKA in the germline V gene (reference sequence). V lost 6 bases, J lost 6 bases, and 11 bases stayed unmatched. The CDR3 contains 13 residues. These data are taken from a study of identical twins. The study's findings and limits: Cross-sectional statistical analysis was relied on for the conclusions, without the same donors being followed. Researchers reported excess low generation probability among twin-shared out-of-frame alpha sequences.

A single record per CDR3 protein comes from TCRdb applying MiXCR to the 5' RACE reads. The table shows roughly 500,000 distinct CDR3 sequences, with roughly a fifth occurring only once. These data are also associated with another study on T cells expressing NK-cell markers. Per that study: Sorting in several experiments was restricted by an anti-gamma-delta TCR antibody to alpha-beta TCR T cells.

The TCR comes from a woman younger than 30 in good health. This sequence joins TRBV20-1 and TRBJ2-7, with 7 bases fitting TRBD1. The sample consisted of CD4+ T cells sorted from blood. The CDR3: CSAVGITGVEQYF. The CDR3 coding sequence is TGCAGTGCCGTCGGGATAACAGGGGTCGAGCAGTACTTC.